The 32 T cell receptor beta chains below come from one sample, sequenced in a study of cytomegalovirus exposure and HLA in healthy donors. Primers for the PCR totalled 60 Vbeta and 13 Jbeta. The protocol was immunoSEQ multiplex PCR, while the TCRdb copy is restricted to in-frame clones and leaves out a portion. The sample contains 150,000 or so clones, about 83% of which appear only once. Sequences were obtained from PBMCs. The receptors derive from a middle-aged woman in good health and CMV-seronegative.

V gene TRBV5-1 combines with J gene TRBJ1-2; 8 bases line up with TRBD1. The CDR3 extends over 14 amino acids. Germline CDR1 and CDR2: SGHRS and YFSETQ. V lost 1 base, J lost 2 bases, and 1 base stayed unmatched. The CDR3 region is CASSLTGGNYGYTF. CDR3 bases: TGCGCCAGCAGCTTGACAGGGGGGAACTATGGCTACACCTTC.

V usage is TRBV6-5 and J usage is TRBJ2-2; the match to TRBD1 covers 8 bases. Germline V lookup: CDR1 MNHEY, CDR2 SVGAGI. J gave up 4 bases and V 3 bases, and 7 bases lay outside the gene matches. The CDR3 is 16 amino acids. The CDR3 protein is CASSYSTGGPTGELFF. The CDR3 DNA sequence: TGTGCCAGCAGTTATTCCACAGGGGGACCCACCGGGGAGCTGTTTTTT.

V is TRBV18 and J is TRBJ2-1; TRBD2 matches 10 bases. Germline CDR1 reads KGHSH; CDR2 reads LQKENI. The CDR3 sequence is 16 residues long. V gave up 2 bases and J gave up 7 bases; unmatched junction bases: 8. The CDR3: CASSPDRSGGANEQFF. CDR3 sequence (DNA): TGTGCCAGCTCACCAGATCGAAGCGGGGGGGCGAATGAGCAGTTCTTC.

The gene calls are TRBV28 and TRBJ1-5, with a possible D match to TRBD1 (6 bases). The CDR3 totals 14 residues. Trimming removed 3 bases at V and 4 bases at J, with 10 bases between. Germline V gives CDR1 MDHEN, CDR2 SYDVKM. The DNA of the CDR3 is TGTGCCAGCAGTTTGCCACAGGGTAATCAGCCCCAGCATTTT. This gives the protein CASSLPQGNQPQHF.

The V and J genes are TRBV7-9 and TRBJ2-1; the D gene is possibly TRBD2 (5 bases). Germline values: CDR1 SEHNR, CDR2 FQNEAQ (reference sequence). The V end lost 2 bases, the J end lost 4 bases, and 12 bases lay between the germline ends. The CDR3 has 15 amino acids. CDR3: CASSLPGSQYNEQFF. Here the CDR3 DNA reads TGTGCCAGCAGCTTACCGGGATCCCAGTACAATGAGCAGTTCTTC.

V gene TRBV9 combines with J gene TRBJ2-1, with D perhaps TRBD2 (6 bases). With 1 base removed from V and 7 bases from J, the gap between germline ends came to 12 bases. The germline gives CDR1 SGDLS, CDR2 YYNGEE. The CDR3 consists of 14 residues. This chain's CDR3 is CASSVLGGRNEQFF. DNA of the CDR3: TGTGCCAGCAGCGTACTTGGGGGGAGGAATGAGCAGTTCTTC.

The genes are TRBV5-1 and TRBJ1-1; no clear D. The V gene's germline CDR1 is SGHRS and CDR2 YFSETQ. This CDR3 spans 14 amino acids. The V end was cut by 0 bases, the J end by 4 bases, with 10 bases between. CDR3 in amino acids: CASSLGTGGTEAFF. Written as DNA, the CDR3 is TGCGCCAGCAGCTTGGGAACGGGTGGCACTGAAGCTTTCTTT.

The genes are TRBV7-8 and TRBJ1-2, with a tentative D call TRBD1 (6 bases). The V gene's germline CDR1 is SGHVS and CDR2 FQNEAQ. The V gene lost 6 bases and the J gene lost 8 bases, with 10 bases spanning the gap. The CDR3 spans 11 residues. For the CDR3, the DNA is TGTGCCAGCAGAGGTGGGGGCGGCTACACCTTC. The encoded protein is CASRGGGGYTF.

This sequence joins TRBV19 and TRBJ2-7; 8 nucleotides align to TRBD1. Germline V gives CDR1 LNHDA, CDR2 SQIVND (reference sequence). V trimming: 4 bases; J trimming: 6 bases; junction bases outside the gene matches: 11. The CDR3 is 15 amino acids. The CDR3 here is CASSTSGTGMAEQYF. The CDR3, as DNA: TGTGCCAGTAGTACATCCGGGACAGGTATGGCCGAGCAGTACTTC.

V is TRBV30 and J is TRBJ2-1; D remains unclear. This CDR3 is 14 amino acids long. Germline V gene lookup returns CDR1 GTSNPN and CDR2 SVGIG (reference sequence). Trimming took off 5 bases at V and 0 bases at J, with 11 bases between the two ends. The CDR3 region is CAWEAVDSYNEQFF. The DNA for the CDR3 is TGTGCCTGGGAGGCCGTTGACTCCTACAATGAGCAGTTCTTC.

The chain links TRBV10-3 to TRBJ1-6, with unresolved D. This CDR3 contains 13 residues. Per the germline V gene, CDR1 is ENHRY and CDR2 is SYGVKD. V was trimmed by 4 bases and J by 8 bases, leaving 9 bases between them. The CDR3 sequence: CAISAIRDSPLHF. CDR3 in DNA: TGTGCCATCAGTGCAATACGAGATTCACCCCTCCACTTT.

A single count supports this clone. This rearrangement joins TRBV6-4 to TRBJ2-3, with D tentatively TRBD2 (5 bases). CDR1 is MRHNA and CDR2 is SNTAGT in the germline V gene. Trimming took off 5 bases at V and 2 bases at J, with 8 bases between the two ends. This CDR3 is built from 13 residues. The CDR3 spells CASSFRDTDTQYF. The CDR3, as DNA: TGTGCCAGCAGTTTCCGGGACACAGATACGCAGTATTTT.

This chain connects TRBV19 to TRBJ2-7, with 8 nucleotides matching TRBD1. The germline V gene has CDR1 LNHDA and CDR2 SQIVND (reference sequence). J gave up 3 bases and V 5 bases, and 6 bases lay outside the gene matches. The CDR3 length is 14 residues. The DNA for the CDR3 is TGTGCCAGTAGTCGACAGGGGTACCTCTACGAGCAGTACTTC. Its translation is CASSRQGYLYEQYF. Supplemented by reference TRBV19 and TRBJ2-7, the full variable domain reads DGGITQSPKYLFRKEGQNVTLSCEQNLNHDAMYWYRQDPGQGLRLIYYSQIVNDFQKGDIAEGYSVSREKKESFPLTVTSAQKNPTAFYLCASSRQGYLYEQYFGPGTRLTVT.

The chain recombines TRBV5-6 with TRBJ2-7; the match to TRBD1 covers 8 bases. The ends lost 4 bases at V and 1 base at J; junction bases unmatched: 4. This CDR3 is 14 amino acids long. Germline V gene lookup returns CDR1 SGHDT and CDR2 YYEEEE. Written as DNA, the CDR3 is TGTGCCAGCAGCATTGGACAGGGATCCTACGAGCAGTACTTC. Translation: CASSIGQGSYEQYF.

The chain joins TRBV11-2 to TRBJ2-1, with D possibly matching TRBD2 (7 bases). The CDR3 is 16 residues long. CDR1 is SGHAT, CDR2 FQNNGV, per germline. Trimming left V 7 bases short and J 7 bases short, with 23 bases between. DNA of the CDR3: TGTGCCAGCACACCTAGCGGCGGGACACTGAGGAATGAGCAGTTCTTC. Protein product: CASTPSGGTLRNEQFF.

CDR3 nucleotides: TGCAGCGTTTCGGGGGGAGTGCATCAGCCCCAGCATTTT. Protein sequence: CSVSGGVHQPQHF. The chain recombines TRBV29-1 with TRBJ1-5; a possible D gene is TRBD1 (5 bases). Trimming removed 5 bases from V and 5 bases from J, with 13 bases in between. This CDR3 comprises 13 residues. Germline CDR1 SQVTM, CDR2 ANQGSEA.

This chain uses TRBV28 with TRBJ2-3; no firm D call. The CDR3 contains 16 residues. The ends were cut back, 6 bases at V and 0 bases at J, with 16 bases in the middle. Per the germline V gene, CDR1 is MDHEN and CDR2 is SYDVKM. CDR3 sequence: CASSPTAGASTDTQYF. CDR3 nucleotide sequence: TGTGCCAGCAGCCCCACCGCCGGTGCTAGCACAGATACGCAGTATTTT.

The gene calls are TRBV5-1 and TRBJ1-1; 7 nucleotides line up with TRBD1. V was clipped by 0 bases and J by 4 bases; unmatched bases: 9. CDR3 size: 16 residues. CDR1 is SGHRS and CDR2 is YFSETQ in the germline V gene. The chain's CDR3 is CASSLGGLRGSTEAFF. The DNA of the CDR3 is TGCGCCAGCAGCTTGGGGGGGCTCAGGGGGAGCACTGAAGCTTTCTTT.

The chain is built from TRBV28 and TRBJ2-1; 8 bases align to TRBD2. V trimming: 7 bases; J trimming: 0 bases; junction bases outside the gene matches: 8. Germline V lookup: CDR1 MDHEN, CDR2 SYDVKM. The CDR3 is made up of 16 amino acids. The chain's CDR3 is CASIEVSGGSYNEQFF. Here the CDR3 DNA reads TGTGCCAGCATAGAAGTGAGCGGGGGCTCCTACAATGAGCAGTTCTTC.

The sample holds a few counts of this clone. The J gene is TRBJ2-5, the V gene TRBV27; TRBD2 aligns across 8 bases. This CDR3 has 15 residues. Germline trimming cut 3 bases from V and 1 base from J; bases unmatched to any gene: 4. CDR1 and CDR2 (germline): MNHEY, SMNVEV (reference sequence). DNA for the CDR3: TGTGCCAGCAGTTTCTGGCTAGCGGGCCAAGAGACCCAGTACTTC. It yields the protein CASSFWLAGQETQYF.

V gene TRBV7-9 combines with J gene TRBJ2-5; D uncertain. Trimming cost V 1 base and J 5 bases, with 14 bases left between them. The CDR3 has 15 residues. Germline-derived CDR1 and CDR2 are SEHNR and FQNEAQ (reference sequence). This chain's CDR3 is CASSLDAVKTETQYF. CDR3 bases: TGTGCCAGCAGCTTAGATGCGGTAAAGACCGAGACCCAGTACTTC.

On this clone itself: The same CDR3 arises from other DNA sequences in this sample as well. The J gene is TRBJ2-3, the V gene TRBV19; TRBD2 matches 9 bases. Trimming cost V 4 bases and J 2 bases; bases outside gene matches: 7. The CDR3 contains 16 residues. Germline CDR1 LNHDA, CDR2 SQIVND (reference sequence). The CDR3 nucleotides read TGTGCCAGTAGTACATTAGCGGGGGCGTTCACAGATACGCAGTATTTT. The encoded protein is CASSTLAGAFTDTQYF.

This chain joins TRBV5-1 and TRBJ2-3, with 11 bases lining up with TRBD2. J lost 8 bases, V lost 4 bases, and 9 bases had no gene match. Germline loops: CDR1 SGHRS, CDR2 YFSETQ. The length of the CDR3 is 15 residues. In nucleotides, the CDR3 is TGCGCCAGCAGCCTTAGCGGGGGGGCCGAAAGTACGCAGTATTTT. This gives the protein CASSLSGGAESTQYF.

The chain is built from TRBV19 and TRBJ1-1, with 8 nucleotides matching TRBD1. Germline loops: CDR1 LNHDA, CDR2 SQIVND (reference sequence). This CDR3 has 15 amino acids. Unmatched junction bases numbered 8, after V lost 5 bases and J lost 3 bases. CDR3 sequence: CASSPPRGLDTEAFF. The CDR3 DNA reads as TGTGCCAGTAGTCCCCCCAGGGGGCTTGACACTGAAGCTTTCTTT.

The genes are TRBV6-1 and TRBJ2-3; 9 positions match TRBD1. The CDR3 extends over 16 amino acids. The germline gives CDR1 MNHNS, CDR2 SASEGT. With 4 bases clipped from V and 3 bases from J, the junction kept 8 bases outside the gene matches. The CDR3 region is CASSVQQGARTDTQYF. Here the CDR3 DNA reads TGTGCCAGCAGTGTACAACAGGGGGCCAGGACAGATACGCAGTATTTT.

The chain combines TRBV30 with TRBJ2-7, with 10 bases lining up with TRBD2. This CDR3 region has 19 residues. V lost 0 bases, J lost 6 bases, and 20 bases stayed unmatched. The germline V gene encodes CDR1 GTSNPN and CDR2 SVGIG (reference sequence). CDR3 nucleotide sequence: TGTGCCTGGAGTGTACTCCGCCTAGCGGGGGACCTCCCCGGTGGCGAGCAGTACTTC. Its translation: CAWSVLRLAGDLPGGEQYF.

The rearrangement links TRBV6-6 to TRBJ2-1; tentative D call: TRBD1 (6 bases). Trimming removed 2 bases from V and 6 bases from J, with 8 bases in between. Germline-derived CDR1 and CDR2 are MNHNY and SVGAGI (reference sequence). This CDR3 comprises 13 residues. CDR3 sequence reads: CASSYQGSNEQFF. The CDR3 DNA sequence: TGTGCCAGCAGTTACCAGGGGAGCAATGAGCAGTTCTTC.

The V gene is TRBV7-6, the J gene TRBJ2-1; 9 nucleotides line up with TRBD1. The CDR3 has 15 residues. V was clipped by 5 bases and J by 7 bases; unmatched bases: 9. CDR1 and CDR2 from the germline V gene are SGHVS and FNYEAQ. The CDR3 sequence: CASSIIRDRVNEQFF. The DNA for the CDR3 is TGTGCCAGCAGCATTATCCGGGACAGGGTTAATGAGCAGTTCTTC.

CDR3 protein: CASSFRGLHEKLFF. Here the CDR3 DNA reads TGTGCCAGCAGTTTTCGAGGATTACATGAAAAACTGTTTTTT. The chain is built from TRBV28 and TRBJ1-4; D not resolved. This CDR3 has 14 amino acids. Looked up from germline, CDR1 is MDHEN and CDR2 is SYDVKM. Trimming left V 3 bases short and J 6 bases short, with 11 bases between.

The gene calls are TRBV6-1 and TRBJ1-1; D call uncertain. V gave up 4 bases and J gave up 6 bases, with 9 bases separating them. Germline CDR1 MNHNS, CDR2 SASEGT. This CDR3 contains 12 residues. The CDR3 sequence: CASSGWWPEAFF. In DNA, the CDR3 is TGTGCCAGCAGTGGGTGGTGGCCTGAAGCTTTCTTT.

V usage is TRBV7-9 and J usage is TRBJ1-1; maybe TRBD1 (6 bases). Germline V CDR1 and CDR2: SEHNR, FQNEAQ (reference sequence). V was cut by 5 bases and J by 2 bases, with 21 bases left in between. The CDR3 is 17 amino acids. CDR3 residues: CASSNHRMTGNNTEAFF. CDR3 DNA sequence: TGTGCCAGCAGCAACCACCGAATGACAGGTAATAACACTGAAGCTTTCTTT.

CDR3: CACRPGSYNEQFF. CDR3 DNA sequence: TGTGCCTGTCGTCCGGGATCCTACAATGAGCAGTTCTTC. V gene TRBV30 combines with J gene TRBJ2-1; D is perhaps TRBD2 (5 bases). The CDR3 contains 13 residues. V was trimmed by 6 bases and J by 1 base, leaving 10 bases between them. The germline CDR1 and CDR2 sequences are GTSNPN and SVGIG (reference sequence).